This T cell receptor beta chain emerged from a study of T cell responses to AZD1222 COVID-19 vaccine. Study results and limitations: Baseline seropositivity characterized only a handful of AZD1222 recipients. When two AZD1222 doses had been given, Spike-specific TCR breadth and depth rose. Per reports, nearly half of all spike-specific TCRs target regions that are unmutated in variants.

Comments on this clone: Its antigen is currently unknown.

Clones were read by immunoSEQ multiplex PCR, and TCRdb kept only the in-frame ones, dropping some. The sample yields 140,000 to 150,000 clones, roughly nine tenths seen once. The ends were cut back, 1 base at V and 4 bases at J, with 10 bases in the middle. CDR1 is SGHTA and CDR2 is FQGNSA in the germline V gene. This CDR3 contains 15 residues. The source is an adult who received the MenACWY meningococcal vaccine as a control. The rearrangement joins TRBV7-2 to TRBJ2-2; D gene ambiguous. The sequencing used peripheral blood, collected 28 days after the second dose of the MenACWY control vaccine. The CDR3: CASSLELTLTGELFF. The CDR3 DNA follows: TGTGCCAGCAGCTTAGAGCTAACACTCACCGGGGAGCTGTTTTTT.